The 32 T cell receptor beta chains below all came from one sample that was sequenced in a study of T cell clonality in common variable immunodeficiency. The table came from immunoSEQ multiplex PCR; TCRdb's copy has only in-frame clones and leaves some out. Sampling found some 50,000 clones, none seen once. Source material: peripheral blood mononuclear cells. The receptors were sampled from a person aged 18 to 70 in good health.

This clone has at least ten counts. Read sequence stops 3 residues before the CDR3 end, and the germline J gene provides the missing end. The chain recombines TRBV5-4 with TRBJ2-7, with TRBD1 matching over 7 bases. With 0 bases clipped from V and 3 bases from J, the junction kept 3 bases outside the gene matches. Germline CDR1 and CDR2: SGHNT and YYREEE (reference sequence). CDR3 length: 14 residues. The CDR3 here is CASSLGQGDYEQYF. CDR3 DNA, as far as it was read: TGTGCCAGCAGCTTGGGACAGGGAGACTACGAG.

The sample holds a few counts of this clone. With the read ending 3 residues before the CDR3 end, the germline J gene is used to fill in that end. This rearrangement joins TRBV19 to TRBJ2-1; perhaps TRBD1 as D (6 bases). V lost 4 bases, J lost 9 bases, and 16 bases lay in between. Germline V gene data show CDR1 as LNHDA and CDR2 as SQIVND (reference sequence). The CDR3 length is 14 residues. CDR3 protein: CASSNWTDVGEQFF. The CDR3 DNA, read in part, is TGTGCCAGTAGTAACTGGACAGATGTGGGTGAG.

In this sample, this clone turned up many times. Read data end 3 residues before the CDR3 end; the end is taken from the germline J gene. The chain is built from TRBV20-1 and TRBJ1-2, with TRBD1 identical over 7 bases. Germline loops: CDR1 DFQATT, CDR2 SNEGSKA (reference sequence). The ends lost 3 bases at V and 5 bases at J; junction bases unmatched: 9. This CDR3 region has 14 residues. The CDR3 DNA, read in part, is TGCAGTGCTAGGGGAGACAGGGAGGAATATGGC. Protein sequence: CSARGDREEYG. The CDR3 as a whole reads CSARGDREEYGYTF.

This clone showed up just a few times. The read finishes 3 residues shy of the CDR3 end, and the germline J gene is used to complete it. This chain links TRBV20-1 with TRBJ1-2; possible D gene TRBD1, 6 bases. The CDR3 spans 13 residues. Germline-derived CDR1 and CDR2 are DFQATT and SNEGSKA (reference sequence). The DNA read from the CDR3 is TGCAGTGCTCAACAGGGCCTATACTACGAC. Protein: CSAQQGLYYD. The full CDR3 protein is CSAQQGLYYDYTF.

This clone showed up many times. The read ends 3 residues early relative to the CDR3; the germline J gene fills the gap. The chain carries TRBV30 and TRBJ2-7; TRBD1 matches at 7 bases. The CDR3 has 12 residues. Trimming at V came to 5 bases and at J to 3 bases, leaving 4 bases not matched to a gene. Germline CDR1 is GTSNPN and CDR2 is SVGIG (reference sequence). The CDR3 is CAWGTANYEQYF. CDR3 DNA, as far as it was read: TGTGCCTGGGGGACAGCCAACTACGAG.

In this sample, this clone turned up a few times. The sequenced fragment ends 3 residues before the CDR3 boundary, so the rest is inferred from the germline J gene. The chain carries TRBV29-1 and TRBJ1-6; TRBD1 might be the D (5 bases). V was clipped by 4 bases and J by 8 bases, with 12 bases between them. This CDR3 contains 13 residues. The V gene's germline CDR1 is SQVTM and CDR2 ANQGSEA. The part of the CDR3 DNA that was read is TGCAGCGTTGGCGGGGGAGGCGATTCACCC. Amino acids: CSVGGGGDSP. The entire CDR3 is CSVGGGGDSPLHF.

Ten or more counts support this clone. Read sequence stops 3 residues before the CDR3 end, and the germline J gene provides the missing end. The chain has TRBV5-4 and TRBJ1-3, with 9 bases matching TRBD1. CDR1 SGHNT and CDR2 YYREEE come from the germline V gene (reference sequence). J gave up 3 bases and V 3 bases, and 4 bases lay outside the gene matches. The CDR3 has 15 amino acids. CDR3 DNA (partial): TGTGCCAGCAGCTGGGGGACAGGGAGTGGAAACACC. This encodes CASSWGTGSGNT. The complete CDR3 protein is CASSWGTGSGNTIYF.

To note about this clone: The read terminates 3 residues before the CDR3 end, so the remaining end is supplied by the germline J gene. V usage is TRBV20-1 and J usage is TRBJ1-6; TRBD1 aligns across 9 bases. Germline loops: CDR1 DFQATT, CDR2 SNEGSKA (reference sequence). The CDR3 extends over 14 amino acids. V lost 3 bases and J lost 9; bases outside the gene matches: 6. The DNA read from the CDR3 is TGCAGTGCTAGGCCGGGACAGGGCGGTTCACCC. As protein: CSARPGQGGSP. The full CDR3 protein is CSARPGQGGSPLHF.

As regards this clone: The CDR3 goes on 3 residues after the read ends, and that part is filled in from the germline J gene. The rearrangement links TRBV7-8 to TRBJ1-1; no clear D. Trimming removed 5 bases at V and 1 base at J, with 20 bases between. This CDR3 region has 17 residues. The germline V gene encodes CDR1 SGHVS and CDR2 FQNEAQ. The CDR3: CASSPQRASYQNTEAFF. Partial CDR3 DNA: TGTGCCAGCAGCCCCCAGCGGGCCTCTTATCAGAACACTGAA.

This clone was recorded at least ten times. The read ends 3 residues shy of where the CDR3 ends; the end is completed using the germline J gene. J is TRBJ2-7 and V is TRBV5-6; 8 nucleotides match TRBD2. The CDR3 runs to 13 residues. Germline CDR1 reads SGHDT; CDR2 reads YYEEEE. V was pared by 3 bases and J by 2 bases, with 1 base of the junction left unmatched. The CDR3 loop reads CASSSGGPYEQYF. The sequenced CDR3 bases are TGTGCCAGCAGCTCGGGGGGGCCCTACGAG.

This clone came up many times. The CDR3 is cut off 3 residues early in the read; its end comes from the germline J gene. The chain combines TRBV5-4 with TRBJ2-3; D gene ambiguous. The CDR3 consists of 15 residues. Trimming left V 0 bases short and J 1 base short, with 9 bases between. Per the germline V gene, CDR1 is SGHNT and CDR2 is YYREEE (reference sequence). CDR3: CASSLGRFGTDTQYF. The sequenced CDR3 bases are TGTGCCAGCAGCTTGGGGCGGTTCGGCACAGATACG.

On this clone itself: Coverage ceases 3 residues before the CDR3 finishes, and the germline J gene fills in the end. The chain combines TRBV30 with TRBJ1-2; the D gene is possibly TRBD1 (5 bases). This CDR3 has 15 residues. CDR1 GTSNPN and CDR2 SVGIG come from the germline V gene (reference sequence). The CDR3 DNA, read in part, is TGTGCCTGGAGTGAAGGTCCAGGGTCAACCTACGAC. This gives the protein CAWSEGPGSTYD. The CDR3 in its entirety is CAWSEGPGSTYDYTF.

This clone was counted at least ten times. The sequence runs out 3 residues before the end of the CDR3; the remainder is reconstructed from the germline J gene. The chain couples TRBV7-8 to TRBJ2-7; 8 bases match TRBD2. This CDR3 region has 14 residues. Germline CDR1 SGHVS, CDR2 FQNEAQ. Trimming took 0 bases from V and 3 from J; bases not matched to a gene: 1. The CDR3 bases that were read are TGTGCCAGCAGCTTAGCCGGGGGGGACTACGAG. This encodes CASSLAGGDYE. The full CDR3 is CASSLAGGDYEQYF.

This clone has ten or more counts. The CDR3 loop reads CASSPSLFATDTQYF. CDR3 bases read: TGCGCCAGCTCCCCTAGCCTCTTTGCGACAGATACG. The chain is built from TRBV10-1 and TRBJ2-3; possibly TRBD2 for D (5 bases). The read falls 3 residues short of the CDR3 end, and the missing part is taken from the germline J gene. V gave up 8 bases and J gave up 3 bases, with 18 bases separating them. CDR1 is WNHNN, CDR2 SYGVQD, per germline (reference sequence). The CDR3 sequence is 15 residues long.

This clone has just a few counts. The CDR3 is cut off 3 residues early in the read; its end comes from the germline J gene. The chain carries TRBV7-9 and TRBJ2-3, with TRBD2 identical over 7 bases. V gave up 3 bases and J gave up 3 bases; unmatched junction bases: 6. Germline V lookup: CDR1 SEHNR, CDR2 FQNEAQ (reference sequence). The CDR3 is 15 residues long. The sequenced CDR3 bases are TGTGCCAGCAGCTTCCTGGGGGGGGTGACAGATACG. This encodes CASSFLGGVTDT. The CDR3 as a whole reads CASSFLGGVTDTQYF. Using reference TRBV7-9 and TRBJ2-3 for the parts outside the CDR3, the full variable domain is DTGVSQNPRHKITKRGQNVTFRCDPISEHNRLYWYRQTLGQGPEFLTYFQNEAQLEKSRLLSDRFSAERPKGSFSTLEIQRTEQGDSAMYLCASSFLGGVTDTQYFGPGTRLTVL.

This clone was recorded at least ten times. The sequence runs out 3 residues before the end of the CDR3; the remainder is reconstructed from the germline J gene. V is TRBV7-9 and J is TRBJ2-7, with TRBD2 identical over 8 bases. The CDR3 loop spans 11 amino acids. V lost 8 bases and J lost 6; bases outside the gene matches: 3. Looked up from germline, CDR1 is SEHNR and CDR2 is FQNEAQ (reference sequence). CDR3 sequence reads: CASAGGTEQYF. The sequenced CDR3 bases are TGTGCCAGCGCGGGGGGTACCGAG.

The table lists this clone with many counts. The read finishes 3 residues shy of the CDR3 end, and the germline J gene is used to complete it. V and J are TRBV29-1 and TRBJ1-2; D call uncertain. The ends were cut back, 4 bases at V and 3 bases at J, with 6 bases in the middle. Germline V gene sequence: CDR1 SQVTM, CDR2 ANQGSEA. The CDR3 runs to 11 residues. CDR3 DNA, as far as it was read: TGCAGCGTTGGAGGCTACTATGGC. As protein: CSVGGYYG. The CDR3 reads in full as CSVGGYYGYTF.

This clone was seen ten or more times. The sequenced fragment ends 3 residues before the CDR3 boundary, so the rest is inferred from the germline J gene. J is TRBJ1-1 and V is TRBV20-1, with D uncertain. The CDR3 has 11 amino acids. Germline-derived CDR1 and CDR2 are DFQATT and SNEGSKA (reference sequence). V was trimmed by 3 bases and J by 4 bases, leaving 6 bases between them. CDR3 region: CSARWATEAFF. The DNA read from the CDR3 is TGCAGTGCTAGGTGGGCCACTGAA.

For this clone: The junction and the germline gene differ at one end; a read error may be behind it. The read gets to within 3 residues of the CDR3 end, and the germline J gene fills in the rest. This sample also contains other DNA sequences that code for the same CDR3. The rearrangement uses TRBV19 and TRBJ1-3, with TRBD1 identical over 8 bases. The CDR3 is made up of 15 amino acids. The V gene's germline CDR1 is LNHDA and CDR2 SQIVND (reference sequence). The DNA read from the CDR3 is TGTGCCAGCCGAGGACAGGGACACTCTGGAAACACA. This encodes CASRGQGHSGNT. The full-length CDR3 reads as CASRGQGHSGNTIYF.

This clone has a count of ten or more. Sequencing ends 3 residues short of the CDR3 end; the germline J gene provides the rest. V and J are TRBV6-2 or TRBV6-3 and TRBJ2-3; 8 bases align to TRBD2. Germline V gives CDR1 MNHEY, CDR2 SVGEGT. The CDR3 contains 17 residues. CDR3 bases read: TGTGCCAGCAACGAACCGGGACTAGAGAGACCCGAGGAGACG. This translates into CASNEPGLERPEET. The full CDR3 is CASNEPGLERPEETQYF.

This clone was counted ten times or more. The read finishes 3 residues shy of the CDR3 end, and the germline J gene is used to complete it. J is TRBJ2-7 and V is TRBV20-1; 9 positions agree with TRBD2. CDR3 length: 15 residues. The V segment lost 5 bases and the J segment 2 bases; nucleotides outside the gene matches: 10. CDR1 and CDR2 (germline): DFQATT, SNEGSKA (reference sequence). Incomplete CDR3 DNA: TGCAGTGCTCCGGGTCAAGCGGGGGGCCCCTACGAG. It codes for CSAPGQAGGPYE. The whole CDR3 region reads CSAPGQAGGPYEQYF.

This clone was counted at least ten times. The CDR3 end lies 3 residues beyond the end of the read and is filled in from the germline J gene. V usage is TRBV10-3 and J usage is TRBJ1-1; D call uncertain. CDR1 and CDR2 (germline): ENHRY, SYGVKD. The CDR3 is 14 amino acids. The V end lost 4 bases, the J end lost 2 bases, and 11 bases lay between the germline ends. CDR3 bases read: TGTGCCATCAGTGCTCGGGGTTCTAACACTGAA. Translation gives CAISARGSNTE. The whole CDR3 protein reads CAISARGSNTEAFF.

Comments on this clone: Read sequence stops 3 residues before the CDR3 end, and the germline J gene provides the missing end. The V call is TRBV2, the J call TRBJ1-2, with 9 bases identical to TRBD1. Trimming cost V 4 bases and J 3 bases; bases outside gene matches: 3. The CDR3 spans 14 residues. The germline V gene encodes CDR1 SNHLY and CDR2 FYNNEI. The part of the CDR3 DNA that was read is TGTGCCAGCAGTGCACAGGGGGCTGACTATGGC. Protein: CASSAQGADYG. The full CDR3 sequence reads CASSAQGADYGYTF.

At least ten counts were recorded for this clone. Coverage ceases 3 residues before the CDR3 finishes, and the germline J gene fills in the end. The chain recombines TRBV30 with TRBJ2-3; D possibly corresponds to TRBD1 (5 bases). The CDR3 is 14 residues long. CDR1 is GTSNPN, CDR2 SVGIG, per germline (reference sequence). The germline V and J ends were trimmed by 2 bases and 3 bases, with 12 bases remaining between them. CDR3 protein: CAWSPGSITDTQYF. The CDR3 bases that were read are TGTGCCTGGAGTCCAGGGTCGATTACAGATACG.

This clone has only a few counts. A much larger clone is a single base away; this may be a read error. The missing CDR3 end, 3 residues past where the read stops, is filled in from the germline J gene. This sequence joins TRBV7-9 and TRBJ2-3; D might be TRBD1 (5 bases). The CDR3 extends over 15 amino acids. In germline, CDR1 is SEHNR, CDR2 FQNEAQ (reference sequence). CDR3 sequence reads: CASSLEGYSNQPQYF. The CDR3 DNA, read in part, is TGTGCCAGCAGCTTAGAGGGGTATAGCAATCAGCCG. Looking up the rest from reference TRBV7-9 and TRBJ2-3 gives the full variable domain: DTGVSQNPRHKITKRGQNVTFRCDPISEHNRLYWYRQTLGQGPEFLTYFQNEAQLEKSRLLSDRFSAERPKGSFSTLEIQRTEQGDSAMYLCASSLEGYSNQPQYFGPGTRLTVL.

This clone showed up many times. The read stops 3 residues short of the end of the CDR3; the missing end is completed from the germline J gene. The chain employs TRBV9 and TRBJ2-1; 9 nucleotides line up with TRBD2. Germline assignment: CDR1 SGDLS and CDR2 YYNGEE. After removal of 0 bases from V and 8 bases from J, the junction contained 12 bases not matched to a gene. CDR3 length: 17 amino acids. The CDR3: CASSVGHAGGHLYEQFF. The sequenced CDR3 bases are TGTGCCAGCAGCGTAGGACATGCGGGGGGGCATTTATATGAG.

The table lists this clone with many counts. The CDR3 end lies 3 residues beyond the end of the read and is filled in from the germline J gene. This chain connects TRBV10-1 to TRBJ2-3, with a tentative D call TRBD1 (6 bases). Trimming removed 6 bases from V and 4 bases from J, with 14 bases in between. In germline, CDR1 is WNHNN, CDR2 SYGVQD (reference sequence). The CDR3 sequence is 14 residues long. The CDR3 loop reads CASSQLRGADTQYF. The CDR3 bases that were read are TGCGCCAGCAGCCAACTCAGGGGCGCAGATACG.

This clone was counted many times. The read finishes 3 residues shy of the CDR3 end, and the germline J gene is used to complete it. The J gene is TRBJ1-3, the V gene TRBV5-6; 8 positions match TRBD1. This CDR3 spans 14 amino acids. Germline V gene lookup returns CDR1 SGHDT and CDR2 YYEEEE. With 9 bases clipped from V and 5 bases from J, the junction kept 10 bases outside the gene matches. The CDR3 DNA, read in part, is TGTGCCAACAGGCTTCAGGGGGCGAGAAACACC. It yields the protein CANRLQGARNT. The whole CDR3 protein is CANRLQGARNTIYF.

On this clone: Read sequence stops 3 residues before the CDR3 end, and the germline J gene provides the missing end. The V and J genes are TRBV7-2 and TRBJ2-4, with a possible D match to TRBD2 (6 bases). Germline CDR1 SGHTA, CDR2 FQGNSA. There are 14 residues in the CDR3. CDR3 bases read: TGTGCCAGCAGCTCCTCCGGGGGAGACTATGGT. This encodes CASSSSGGDYG. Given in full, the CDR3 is CASSSSGGDYGQYF. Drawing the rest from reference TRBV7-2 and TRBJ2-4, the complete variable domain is GAGVSQSPSNKVTEKGKDVELRCDPISGHTALYWYRQSLGQGLEFLIYFQGNSAPDKSGLPSDRFSAERTGGSVSTLTIQRTQQEDSAVYLCASSSSGGDYGQYFGAGTRLSVL.

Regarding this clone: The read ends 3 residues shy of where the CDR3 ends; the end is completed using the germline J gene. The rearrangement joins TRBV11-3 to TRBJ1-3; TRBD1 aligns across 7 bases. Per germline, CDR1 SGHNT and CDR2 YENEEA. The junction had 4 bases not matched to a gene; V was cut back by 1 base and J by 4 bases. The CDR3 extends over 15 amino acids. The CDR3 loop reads CASSLGGTAGNTIYF. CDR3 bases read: TGTGCCAGCAGCTTAGGAGGGACAGCCGGAAACACC.

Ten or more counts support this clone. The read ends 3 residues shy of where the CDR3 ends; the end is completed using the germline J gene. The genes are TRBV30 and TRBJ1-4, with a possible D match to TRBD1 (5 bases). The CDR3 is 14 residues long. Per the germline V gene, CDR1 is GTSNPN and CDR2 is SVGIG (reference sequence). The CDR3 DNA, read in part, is TGTGCCTGGAGTGCTGGGTCTGGGGCCAACGTA. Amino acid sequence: CAWSAGSGANV. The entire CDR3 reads CAWSAGSGANVLFF.

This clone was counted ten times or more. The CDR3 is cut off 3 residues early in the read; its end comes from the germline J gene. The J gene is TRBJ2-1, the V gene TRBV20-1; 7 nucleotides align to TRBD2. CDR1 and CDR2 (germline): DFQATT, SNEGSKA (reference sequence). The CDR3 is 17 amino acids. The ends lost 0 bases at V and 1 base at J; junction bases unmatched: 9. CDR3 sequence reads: CSARDPYERGSYNEQFF. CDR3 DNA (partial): TGCAGTGCTAGAGATCCCTACGAGCGGGGATCCTACAATGAG.